This TCR beta chain was sequenced for a study of blood T cell repertoires in COVID-19. Study information: Specimens from acute and convalescent COVID-19 originated in the United States, Italy and Spain. In each case, the material was cDNA or gDNA derived from T cells, B-cell-depleted T cells, or PBMCs.

Original processing methods: It was from reference gene primer amplification that nucleated cell counts were estimated. Method: immunoSEQ multiplex PCR; TCRdb's copy keeps in-frame clones and lacks some. Clonal size and the V and J genes are those of that table, whereas D and trimming came from the DNA. The table has 300,000 to 400,000 clones, 65% to 90% seen once. Those enrolled, adults aged roughly 18 to 100 years, came from 24 US areas. The source material was PBMCs or T cells enriched from blood (not recorded which). This receptor was obtained from a woman in her thirties or forties with acute COVID-19.

In DNA, the CDR3 is TGTGCCAGCAGCCCCCTGGGTGGAGCGAGAGCCTACAATGAGCAGTTCTTC. Its translation: CASSPLGGARAYNEQFF. The chain couples TRBV5-4 to TRBJ2-1; D unresolved. V lost 4 bases to trimming and J lost 2 bases, with 19 bases between them. CDR3 length: 17 residues. The germline gives CDR1 SGHNT, CDR2 YYREEE (reference sequence).